The rows below give T cell receptor beta chains drawn from one sample of a study of T cell responses to AZD1222 COVID-19 vaccine. TCRdb keeps only in-frame clones here, not all; method: immunoSEQ multiplex PCR. The sample contains about 140,000 clones, 88% of which appear only once. Sequenced material: peripheral blood, taken 28 days after the second dose of the MenACWY control vaccine. These receptors came from an adult who received the MenACWY meningococcal vaccine as a control. The CDR3 runs from the conserved cysteine through the conserved F or W. D genes are given only for firm matches. Clone size, where shown, is once, few, many, or a class for clones that have expanded.

d_gene: -
abundance: -
j_gene: TRBJ1-3
v_gene: TRBV7-2
CDR3nt: TGTGCCAGCAGCCTTGCTCGAGAAGACACCATATATTTT
CDR3aa: CASSLAREDTIYF

d_gene: -
abundance: few
j_gene: TRBJ1-1
v_gene: TRBV7-2
CDR3nt: TGTGCCAGCAGCTGGGGGGGGCAGGAAGCTTTCTTT
CDR3aa: CASSWGGQEAFF

d_gene: -
abundance: -
j_gene: TRBJ2-5
v_gene: TRBV4-3
CDR3nt: TGCGCCAGCAGCCAAGTGGGTCGGGAGACCCAGTACTTC
CDR3aa: CASSQVGRETQYF

d_gene: TRBD1
abundance: once
j_gene: TRBJ2-1
v_gene: TRBV4-3
CDR3nt: TGCGCCAGCAGCCTTGGACAGGGGATCGATGAGCAGTTCTTC
CDR3aa: CASSLGQGIDEQFF

d_gene: -
abundance: once
j_gene: TRBJ2-7
v_gene: TRBV6-1
CDR3nt: TGTGCCAGCAGTGAAGACCAGTACTCCTACGAGCAGTACTTC
CDR3aa: CASSEDQYSYEQYF

d_gene: -
abundance: -
j_gene: TRBJ1-4
v_gene: TRBV28
CDR3nt: TGTGCCAGCAGTGGGCAAGAAAAGGGTAATGAAAAACTGTTTTTT
CDR3aa: CASSGQEKGNEKLFF

d_gene: -
abundance: -
j_gene: TRBJ1-3
v_gene: TRBV18
CDR3nt: TGTGCCAGCTCACCGCCGAACGGGGTAAACACCATATATTTT
CDR3aa: CASSPPNGVNTIYF

d_gene: TRBD1
abundance: -
j_gene: TRBJ1-2
v_gene: TRBV12-5
CDR3nt: TGTGCTAGTGGTTCCGGGACAGGGGGTACTAACTATGGCTACACCTTC
CDR3aa: CASGSGTGGTNYGYTF

d_gene: TRBD2
abundance: -
j_gene: TRBJ2-1
v_gene: TRBV27
CDR3nt: TGTGCCAGCAAGCGACTAGCAGTCTACAATGAGCAGTTCTTC
CDR3aa: CASKRLAVYNEQFF

d_gene: -
abundance: -
j_gene: TRBJ1-4
v_gene: TRBV6-1
CDR3nt: TGTGCCAGCGGTGATCCAGGGGCCCGTAGTGAAAAACTGTTTTTT
CDR3aa: CASGDPGARSEKLFF

d_gene: -
abundance: -
j_gene: TRBJ1-2
v_gene: TRBV4-1
CDR3nt: TGCGCCAGCAGCCAACGAACCGGGGACATTGGATTCTATGGCTACACCTTC
CDR3aa: CASSQRTGDIGFYGYTF

d_gene: -
abundance: -
j_gene: TRBJ2-7
v_gene: TRBV5-6
CDR3nt: TGTGCCAGCAGCTCCGTGGAAACCCCACTAGGGCGGTACTTC
CDR3aa: CASSSVETPLGRYF

d_gene: TRBD1
abundance: -
j_gene: TRBJ1-1
v_gene: TRBV18
CDR3nt: TGTGCCAGCTCAGGGGGACAGGGGAACACTGAAGCTTTCTTT
CDR3aa: CASSGGQGNTEAFF

d_gene: -
abundance: once
j_gene: TRBJ1-5
v_gene: TRBV6-5
CDR3nt: TGTGCCAGCAGTTACTTTAGCGGCGATAATCAGCCCCAGCATTTT
CDR3aa: CASSYFSGDNQPQHF

d_gene: TRBD1
abundance: -
j_gene: TRBJ1-5
v_gene: TRBV19
CDR3nt: TGTGCCACAAATCCGGGACAGCAATTCAACAATCAGCCCCAGCATTTT
CDR3aa: CATNPGQQFNNQPQHF

d_gene: -
abundance: -
j_gene: TRBJ2-7
v_gene: TRBV6-1
CDR3nt: TGTGCCAGCAGTGAAGTCATGTCCTACGAGCAGTACTTC
CDR3aa: CASSEVMSYEQYF

d_gene: -
abundance: once
j_gene: TRBJ1-5
v_gene: TRBV7-2
CDR3nt: TGTGCCAGCAGCTTATCAGGGCCCCTCAAGCCCCAGCATTTT
CDR3aa: CASSLSGPLKPQHF

d_gene: -
abundance: -
j_gene: TRBJ1-4
v_gene: TRBV27
CDR3nt: TGTGCCAGCAGTTTATCGAGAGGGGTAGGTGAAAAACTGTTTTTT
CDR3aa: CASSLSRGVGEKLFF

d_gene: TRBD2
abundance: -
j_gene: TRBJ2-1
v_gene: TRBV7-9
CDR3nt: TGTGCCAGCAGTTACCTTTTTTCTGCTAGCGGGAGTTACAATGAGCAGTTCTTC
CDR3aa: CASSYLFSASGSYNEQFF

d_gene: TRBD1
abundance: -
j_gene: TRBJ2-7
v_gene: TRBV4-3
CDR3nt: TGCGCCAGCAGCCAGAGGACAGGCAAATACGAGCAGTACTTC
CDR3aa: CASSQRTGKYEQYF

d_gene: TRBD1
abundance: -
j_gene: TRBJ2-7
v_gene: TRBV2
CDR3nt: TGTGCCAGCAGGCCTACAGGGGAAGAGCAGTACTTC
CDR3aa: CASRPTGEEQYF

d_gene: -
abundance: -
j_gene: TRBJ2-7
v_gene: TRBV7-9
CDR3nt: TGTGCCAGCAGCCAGTCAACGTACGAGCAGTACTTC
CDR3aa: CASSQSTYEQYF

d_gene: -
abundance: once
j_gene: TRBJ2-1
v_gene: TRBV5-1
CDR3nt: TGCGCCAGCAGCGAACAGGACCGTGGTGAGCAGTTCTTC
CDR3aa: CASSEQDRGEQFF

d_gene: TRBD2
abundance: -
j_gene: TRBJ2-1
v_gene: TRBV29-1
CDR3nt: TGCAGCGTTGAACCGGGTCTAGCGGGGGCAACCTCCTACAATGAGCAGTTCTTC
CDR3aa: CSVEPGLAGATSYNEQFF

d_gene: TRBD1
abundance: -
j_gene: TRBJ1-2
v_gene: TRBV3-1/TRBV3-2
CDR3nt: TGTGCCAGCAGCCAGGGACAGGGACCATCAGACTATGGCTACACCTTC
CDR3aa: CASSQGQGPSDYGYTF

d_gene: TRBD2
abundance: -
j_gene: TRBJ2-1
v_gene: TRBV4-2
CDR3nt: TGTGCCAGCTCTGGCTCGGGGGGGAGCTCCTACAATGAGCAGTTCTTC
CDR3aa: CASSGSGGSSYNEQFF

d_gene: TRBD1
abundance: -
j_gene: TRBJ1-2
v_gene: TRBV7-9
CDR3nt: TGTGCCAGCAGCTCTAGACGGACAGGGGGCGCCGAGATCTATGGCTACACCTTC
CDR3aa: CASSSRRTGGAEIYGYTF

d_gene: -
abundance: -
j_gene: TRBJ1-4
v_gene: TRBV6-2/TRBV6-3
CDR3nt: TGTGCCAGCAGTTACCCGACAACAACTAATGAAAAACTGTTTTTT
CDR3aa: CASSYPTTTNEKLFF

d_gene: -
abundance: -
j_gene: TRBJ1-2
v_gene: TRBV2
CDR3nt: TGTGCCAGCAGTGAGGGGGGGCGAGGTAACTATGGCTACACCTTC
CDR3aa: CASSEGGRGNYGYTF

d_gene: TRBD1
abundance: -
j_gene: TRBJ2-5
v_gene: TRBV5-4
CDR3nt: TGTGCCAGCAGCCTCCGGACAGGCCAAGAGACCCAGTACTTC
CDR3aa: CASSLRTGQETQYF

d_gene: -
abundance: -
j_gene: TRBJ1-4
v_gene: TRBV6-1
CDR3nt: TGTGCCAGCAGGGTACGAGAAAAACTGTTTTTT
CDR3aa: CASRVREKLFF

d_gene: TRBD2
abundance: -
j_gene: TRBJ2-5
v_gene: TRBV7-2
CDR3nt: TGTGCCAGCAGCTCGAGCGGGGCGGGAGAGACCCAGTACTTC
CDR3aa: CASSSSGAGETQYF

d_gene: -
abundance: -
j_gene: TRBJ1-2
v_gene: TRBV24-1
CDR3nt: TGTGCCACCAGTGTAGGAGGAGGCTATGGCTACACCTTC
CDR3aa: CATSVGGGYGYTF

d_gene: -
abundance: -
j_gene: TRBJ1-5
v_gene: TRBV24-1
CDR3nt: TGTGCCACCAGTGATTTCCTACAGGTCGGTCAGCCCCAGCATTTT
CDR3aa: CATSDFLQVGQPQHF

d_gene: TRBD1
abundance: -
j_gene: TRBJ1-2
v_gene: TRBV30
CDR3nt: TGTGCCACCGCCGACAGGGTTAACTATGGCTACACCTTC
CDR3aa: CATADRVNYGYTF

d_gene: -
abundance: -
j_gene: TRBJ1-3
v_gene: TRBV6-5
CDR3nt: TGTGCCAGCCGAACGGCCTCTGGAAACACCATATATTTT
CDR3aa: CASRTASGNTIYF

d_gene: -
abundance: -
j_gene: TRBJ1-2
v_gene: TRBV5-5
CDR3nt: TGTGCCAGCAGCTTATCGGACGGGTCGGGCTACACCTTC
CDR3aa: CASSLSDGSGYTF

d_gene: -
abundance: -
j_gene: TRBJ1-1
v_gene: TRBV18
CDR3nt: TGTGCCAGCTCACCACGAACCGGGTCCACTGAAGCTTTCTTT
CDR3aa: CASSPRTGSTEAFF

d_gene: TRBD1
abundance: few
j_gene: TRBJ1-6
v_gene: TRBV5-1
CDR3nt: TGCGCCAGCAGTCTGGCCCTCGGACAGGGATCACCCCTCCACTTT
CDR3aa: CASSLALGQGSPLHF

d_gene: TRBD2
abundance: -
j_gene: TRBJ2-1
v_gene: TRBV5-1
CDR3nt: TGCGCCAGCAGCTTGGCCCCTAGCGGGAAGAATGAGCAGTTCTTC
CDR3aa: CASSLAPSGKNEQFF

d_gene: -
abundance: once
j_gene: TRBJ1-6
v_gene: TRBV7-9
CDR3nt: TGTGCCAGCAGCTTAGCGCCGGGGCCACCCCTCCACTTT
CDR3aa: CASSLAPGPPLHF

d_gene: -
abundance: -
j_gene: TRBJ1-2
v_gene: TRBV11-2
CDR3nt: TGTGCCAGCAGCGCAGGAGGTGGGGCCTCCTTATTAGGCTACACCTTC
CDR3aa: CASSAGGGASLLGYTF

d_gene: -
abundance: -
j_gene: TRBJ1-1
v_gene: TRBV6-1
CDR3nt: TGTGCCAGCAGTGACAGGGGATCGGTGACTGAAGCTTTCTTT
CDR3aa: CASSDRGSVTEAFF

d_gene: TRBD2
abundance: -
j_gene: TRBJ2-2
v_gene: TRBV2
CDR3nt: TGTGCCAGCAGTGGAGGCGGGAGAGGGGCCGCGGAGCTGTTTTTT
CDR3aa: CASSGGGRGAAELFF

d_gene: -
abundance: -
j_gene: TRBJ1-1
v_gene: TRBV10-2
CDR3nt: TGCGCCAGCAGTGAGTCGACCTTGAGGGGCACTGAAGCTTTCTTT
CDR3aa: CASSESTLRGTEAFF

d_gene: -
abundance: -
j_gene: TRBJ1-2
v_gene: TRBV12-5
CDR3nt: TGTGCTAGTGGTTTGCCCACGGGGGGGCTGAGCTATGGCTACACCTTC
CDR3aa: CASGLPTGGLSYGYTF